This T cell receptor beta chain stems from a study of blood T cell repertoires in COVID-19. The table came from immunoSEQ multiplex PCR; TCRdb's copy has only in-frame clones and leaves some out. The sample has a few hundred thousand clones; more than 70% are singletons. Trimming removed 3 bases at V and 10 bases at J, with 14 bases between. Germline V gives CDR1 DFQATT, CDR2 SNEGSKA (reference sequence). This CDR3 has 12 amino acids. The receptor's source is a man between 35 and 55 years old with acute or convalescent COVID-19. The rearrangement links TRBV20-1 to TRBJ2-3, with D perhaps matching TRBD2 (5 bases). The sample taken for sequencing was peripheral blood. The CDR3 here is CSASETGSAQYF. The CDR3 region has the DNA TGCAGTGCTAGTGAGACGGGGAGCGCGCAGTATTTT.